The 32 T cell receptor beta chains given below trace back to one sample, sequenced in a study of T cell responses to AZD1222 COVID-19 vaccine. Measured with immunoSEQ multiplex PCR; TCRdb has only the in-frame clones, and not every one. The sample includes 100,000 or so clones, roughly nine tenths of them seen just once. The sample consisted of peripheral blood, taken 28 days after the second AZD1222 dose. Receptors were obtained from an adult who received the AZD1222 COVID-19 vaccine.

The gene calls are TRBV10-2 and TRBJ1-3; D uncertain. There are 12 residues in the CDR3. V lost 3 bases and J lost 4, with 4 bases in between. Germline CDR1 and CDR2: WSHSY and SAAADI. This CDR3 reads CASSEQGNTIYF. For the CDR3, the DNA is TGCGCCAGCAGTGAACAGGGAAACACCATATATTTT.

CDR3 residues: CASSEQQNTEAFF. The CDR3 coding sequence is TGCGCCAGCAGTGAACAGCAGAACACTGAAGCTTTCTTT. The chain has TRBV10-2 and TRBJ1-1; D gene ambiguous. V lost 3 bases and J lost 1, with 6 bases in between. CDR3 length: 13 amino acids. The V gene's germline CDR1 is WSHSY and CDR2 SAAADI.

This chain joins TRBV19 and TRBJ1-5, with no clear D. Germline V lookup: CDR1 LNHDA, CDR2 SQIVND (reference sequence). V was trimmed by 1 base and J by 6 bases, leaving 13 bases between them. This CDR3 contains 15 residues. CDR3 sequence reads: CASSIVMGKGQPQHF. The CDR3, as DNA: TGTGCCAGTAGTATAGTGATGGGTAAGGGTCAGCCCCAGCATTTT.

The genes are TRBV29-1 and TRBJ2-4; 7 nucleotides match TRBD1. The germline V gene encodes CDR1 SQVTM and CDR2 ANQGSEA. The trim removed 7 bases at V and 0 bases at J, leaving 6 bases unmatched. The CDR3 contains 14 residues. This chain's CDR3 is CSAQGVLAKNIQYF. The CDR3 nucleotides are TGCAGCGCCCAGGGGGTTCTAGCCAAAAACATTCAGTACTTC.

The gene calls are TRBV27 and TRBJ1-6, with no clear D. CDR3 length: 12 residues. Germline loops: CDR1 MNHEY, CDR2 SMNVEV (reference sequence). V shed 3 bases and J shed 14 bases, with 11 bases lying between them. The CDR3 here is CASSLGGVALHF. CDR3 bases: TGTGCCAGCAGTTTGGGCGGAGTTGCCCTCCACTTT.

This clone is a singleton in its sample. The CDR3 loop is CASSLRRSVTNSYEQYF. The CDR3 region has the DNA TGTGCCAGCAGCCTCCGGAGATCGGTGACCAACTCCTACGAGCAGTACTTC. The chain uses TRBV9 and TRBJ2-7, with D unclear. The germline V and J ends were trimmed by 4 bases and 0 bases, with 20 bases remaining between them. The CDR3 covers 17 residues. Germline CDR1 SGDLS, CDR2 YYNGEE.

J is TRBJ2-2 and V is TRBV5-4, with unresolved D. Trimming removed 3 bases at V and 1 base at J, with 7 bases between. Per germline, CDR1 SGHNT and CDR2 YYREEE (reference sequence). The CDR3 extends over 14 amino acids. CDR3 region: CASSSSVNTGELFF. The DNA of the CDR3 is TGTGCCAGCAGCTCAAGCGTGAACACCGGGGAGCTGTTTTTT.

The genes are TRBV29-1 and TRBJ2-4; D is perhaps TRBD1 (6 bases). This CDR3 is built from 16 residues. Germline V gives CDR1 SQVTM, CDR2 ANQGSEA. V was clipped by 3 bases and J by 5 bases, with 20 bases between them. CDR3 in amino acids: CSVEHGTFPGENIQYF. The CDR3 DNA sequence: TGCAGCGTTGAGCATGGGACATTCCCCGGGGAAAACATTCAGTACTTC.

The J gene is TRBJ2-2, the V gene TRBV18; 7 nucleotides line up with TRBD1. Germline CDR1 KGHSH, CDR2 LQKENI. V shed 3 bases and J 0 bases; nucleotides not matched to a gene: 4. The CDR3 loop spans 16 amino acids. In nucleotides, the CDR3 is TGTGCCAGCTCACCGACAGGGCCCGCGAACACCGGGGAGCTGTTTTTT. As protein: CASSPTGPANTGELFF.

This chain links TRBV28 with TRBJ2-7, with a tentative D call TRBD2 (6 bases). There are 15 residues in the CDR3. Per germline, CDR1 MDHEN and CDR2 SYDVKM. Trimming removed 3 bases at V and 2 bases at J, with 14 bases between. CDR3 sequence (DNA): TGTGCCAGCAGTTTCAGGGAGGTGGGTGCCTACGAGCAGTACTTC. Amino acids: CASSFREVGAYEQYF.

The chain couples TRBV27 to TRBJ2-7; D assignment may be TRBD1 or TRBD2 (5 bases each). Trimming took 8 bases from V and 4 from J, leaving 21 bases between them. The length of the CDR3 is 15 residues. The germline gives CDR1 MNHEY, CDR2 SMNVEV (reference sequence). In DNA, the CDR3 is TGTGCCAGCCGTACGGGGCAGTCGCCGTTTTACGAGCAGTACTTC. Its translation: CASRTGQSPFYEQYF.

The rearrangement uses TRBV12-5 and TRBJ2-2; D ambiguous. Per the germline V gene, CDR1 is LGHNT and CDR2 is FRNRAP. This CDR3 region has 13 residues. V was cut by 5 bases and J by 2 bases, with 6 bases left in between. CDR3 coding DNA: TGTGCTAGTGGTCCTTCCAACACCGGGGAGCTGTTTTTT. It yields the protein CASGPSNTGELFF.

A single count supports this clone. The chain joins TRBV6-2 or TRBV6-3 to TRBJ2-7; D perhaps matches TRBD1 (5 bases). V was pared by 2 bases and J by 6 bases, with 14 bases between. The CDR3 runs to 14 residues. The V gene's germline CDR1 is MNHEY and CDR2 SVGEGT. CDR3 amino acids: CASSYPTWGGEQYF. The CDR3 region has the DNA TGTGCCAGCAGTTACCCAACGTGGGGCGGCGAGCAGTACTTC.

This clone occurred once. This chain links TRBV3-1 (or the pseudogene TRBV3-2) with TRBJ2-3; D is possibly TRBD2 (6 bases). Germline CDR1 is LGHDT and CDR2 is YNNKEL (reference sequence). This CDR3 contains 16 residues. Trimming shortened V by 1 base and J by 2 bases, and 13 bases separated the two germline ends. This CDR3 reads CASSQGDFKITDTQYF. The CDR3, as DNA: TGTGCCAGCAGCCAAGGGGACTTTAAAATCACAGATACGCAGTATTTT.

The rearrangement joins TRBV9 to TRBJ2-7; the D is unclear. Germline V gene data show CDR1 as SGDLS and CDR2 as YYNGEE. This CDR3 spans 13 amino acids. Deletions cut 0 bases from V and 2 bases from J, with 6 bases between. Here the CDR3 reads CASSVASAYEQYF. The CDR3 DNA is TGTGCCAGCAGCGTAGCTTCTGCCTACGAGCAGTACTTC.

The CDR3 here is CASSITGSYEQYF. The CDR3 DNA follows: TGTGCCAGTAGTATAACAGGGAGCTACGAGCAGTACTTC. The chain combines TRBV19 with TRBJ2-7, with D perhaps matching TRBD1 (6 bases). This CDR3 comprises 13 residues. Trimming took off 2 bases at V and 3 bases at J, with 8 bases between the two ends. Germline-derived CDR1 and CDR2 are LNHDA and SQIVND (reference sequence).

The chain is built from TRBV27 and TRBJ2-5; 10 bases are a match to TRBD1. The CDR3 extends over 19 amino acids. J lost 1 base, V lost 4 bases, and 15 bases had no gene match. From germline, CDR1 is MNHEY and CDR2 SMNVEV (reference sequence). The CDR3 DNA reads TGTGCCAGCAGTTCCCTCCGGGACAGGGGAAATAACGGCCAAGAGACCCAGTACTTC. Translated, it gives CASSSLRDRGNNGQETQYF.

This clone was seen a single time. This chain uses TRBV27 with TRBJ2-5, with a weak D call TRBD2 (5 bases). The CDR3 spans 14 residues. The germline V and J ends were trimmed by 5 bases and 5 bases, with 15 bases remaining between them. Germline V gene data show CDR1 as MNHEY and CDR2 as SMNVEV (reference sequence). The CDR3 protein is CASSRSGVLETQYF. CDR3 sequence (DNA): TGTGCCAGCAGTCGGTCCGGGGTTCTGGAGACCCAGTACTTC.

This clone has only one observation. This chain connects TRBV18 to TRBJ1-4; the D gene is possibly TRBD1 (6 bases). Trimming removed 3 bases at V and 5 bases at J, with 10 bases between. The CDR3 covers 14 residues. Per germline, CDR1 KGHSH and CDR2 LQKENI. CDR3 DNA: TGTGCCAGCTCACCTAGGACAGCCAATGAAAAACTGTTTTTT. This encodes CASSPRTANEKLFF.

The V and J genes are TRBV10-1 and TRBJ2-3; no reliable D call. This CDR3 has 14 residues. V was clipped by 5 bases and J by 0 bases, with 9 bases between them. In germline, CDR1 is WNHNN, CDR2 SYGVQD (reference sequence). CDR3 sequence (DNA): TGCGCCAGCAGTCTGACGCGAAGCACAGATACGCAGTATTTT. This encodes CASSLTRSTDTQYF.

The chain is built from TRBV5-4 and TRBJ1-2, with D maybe TRBD1 (6 bases). The CDR3 extends over 16 amino acids. The germline V and J ends were trimmed by 5 bases and 4 bases, with 21 bases remaining between them. Germline V gene data show CDR1 as SGHNT and CDR2 as YYREEE (reference sequence). CDR3 bases: TGTGCCAGCAGAGGCCGGGGGCAGGGAAGCAGCTATGGCTACACCTTC. Protein: CASRGRGQGSSYGYTF.

The chain uses TRBV20-1 and TRBJ2-1; D gene uncertain. Germline CDR1 and CDR2: DFQATT and SNEGSKA (reference sequence). There are 11 residues in the CDR3. CDR3 sequence (DNA): TGCAGGATCTCCAACGGCAATGAGCAGTTCTTC. Amino acid sequence: CRISNGNEQFF.

This chain links TRBV7-2 with TRBJ2-1; possible D gene TRBD2, 6 bases. The V gene's germline CDR1 is SGHTA and CDR2 FQGNSA. CDR3 size: 15 residues. The V and J ends lost 4 bases and 5 bases respectively, with 15 bases between them. The CDR3 loop is CASSYYGTLNNEQFF. The DNA for the CDR3 is TGTGCCAGCAGCTATTATGGGACTCTCAACAATGAGCAGTTCTTC. Looking up the rest from reference TRBV7-2 and TRBJ2-1 gives the full variable domain: GAGVSQSPSNKVTEKGKDVELRCDPISGHTALYWYRQSLGQGLEFLIYFQGNSAPDKSGLPSDRFSAERTGGSVSTLTIQRTQQEDSAVYLCASSYYGTLNNEQFFGPGTRLTVL.

This clone is a singleton in its sample. The chain recombines TRBV19 with TRBJ1-1, with D hard to call. CDR1 is LNHDA and CDR2 is SQIVND in the germline V gene (reference sequence). V lost 6 bases, J lost 8 bases, and 13 bases lay in between. CDR3 length: 12 amino acids. The CDR3 spells CASSIWGLEAFF. CDR3 DNA: TGTGCCAGTAGCATCTGGGGTTTGGAAGCTTTCTTT.

This clone was counted once. V usage is TRBV6-5 and J usage is TRBJ1-5, with D perhaps matching TRBD1 (5 bases). Trimming removed 0 bases from V and 6 bases from J, with 9 bases in between. The CDR3 length is 14 residues. Germline values: CDR1 MNHEY, CDR2 SVGAGI. CDR3 nucleotides: TGTGCCAGCAGTTACTCGGGGGGAGCTCAGCCCCAGCATTTT. It translates to CASSYSGGAQPQHF.

The rearrangement joins TRBV7-8 to TRBJ1-5; D perhaps matches TRBD1 (6 bases). In germline, CDR1 is SGHVS, CDR2 FQNEAQ. The CDR3 is 13 residues long. Trimming cost V 5 bases and J 4 bases, with 9 bases left between them. The CDR3 nucleotides are TGTGCCAGCAGCCGGACAGAGAATCAGCCCCAGCATTTT. It codes for CASSRTENQPQHF.

On this clone: Different DNA sequences within this sample yield the same CDR3. The rearrangement links TRBV19 to TRBJ1-5; D is unclear. Trimming pared 5 bases from V and 2 bases from J, leaving 7 bases between. Germline CDR1 is LNHDA and CDR2 is SQIVND (reference sequence). The CDR3 has 13 amino acids. The CDR3 protein is CASSPQGNQPQHF. The DNA for the CDR3 is TGTGCCAGTAGTCCGCAGGGCAATCAGCCCCAGCATTTT.

The rearrangement links TRBV27 to TRBJ2-1; 11 nucleotides match TRBD2. This CDR3 is 15 amino acids long. Germline CDR1 is MNHEY and CDR2 is SMNVEV (reference sequence). V was pared by 3 bases and J by 6 bases, with 4 bases of the junction left unmatched. CDR3 protein: CASSFLAGGRNEQFF. The CDR3 bases are TGTGCCAGCAGTTTCTTAGCGGGAGGGCGCAATGAGCAGTTCTTC.

V gene TRBV7-2 combines with J gene TRBJ2-7; maybe TRBD2 (6 bases). The CDR3 is made up of 15 amino acids. Germline V gives CDR1 SGHTA, CDR2 FQGNSA. V was pared by 5 bases and J by 4 bases, with 18 bases between. The CDR3 nucleotides are TGTGCCAGCAGCCCGAACGGGCGGGGACGGTACGAGCAGTACTTC. This codes for CASSPNGRGRYEQYF.

The chain couples TRBV28 to TRBJ1-4; D gene unclear. V lost 7 bases, J lost 0 bases, and 6 bases lay in between. CDR1 is MDHEN, CDR2 SYDVKM, per germline. This CDR3 region has 13 residues. This CDR3 reads CASNDSTNEKLFF. In DNA, the CDR3 is TGTGCCAGCAATGATTCAACTAATGAAAAACTGTTTTTT.

The chain combines TRBV7-2 with TRBJ2-1; D remains ambiguous. Germline V gene lookup returns CDR1 SGHTA and CDR2 FQGNSA. Deletions cut 3 bases from V and 8 bases from J, with 8 bases between. This CDR3 has 12 residues. The CDR3 DNA reads TGTGCCAGCAGCTTCCTCAGAGATGAGCAGTTCTTC. Its translation: CASSFLRDEQFF. Filled out from reference TRBV7-2 and TRBJ2-1, the complete variable domain reads GAGVSQSPSNKVTEKGKDVELRCDPISGHTALYWYRQSLGQGLEFLIYFQGNSAPDKSGLPSDRFSAERTGGSVSTLTIQRTQQEDSAVYLCASSFLRDEQFFGPGTRLTVL.

The rearrangement uses TRBV23-1 and TRBJ2-7; D is uncertain. TRBV23-1 is noted as an ORF with a role that remains uncertain. V dropped 3 bases and J dropped 0 bases, with 15 bases sitting between them. The CDR3 sequence is 16 residues long. CDR3 sequence (DNA): TGCGCCAGCAGTCACCGAAATAAGACGAGCTCCTACGAGCAGTACTTC. It translates to CASSHRNKTSSYEQYF.